The 14 T cell receptor beta chains presented below share a single source sample, sequenced in a study of blood T cells in healthy people across ages. A J-beta primer mix and a sample-barcoded 5' primer were used in a second PCR of roughly 6 to 12 cycles. Using its own MiXCR run on the 5' RACE reads, TCRdb lists one record per CDR3 protein. The repertoire has some 900,000 distinct CDR3 sequences, about 48% of them found once; the top ten carry around 15%. Input material: blood. These receptors originate from a man aged 25 to 45 in good health.

The V and J genes are TRBV20-1 and TRBJ1-6; TRBD1 matches at 7 bases. Germline V gene data show CDR1 as DFQATT and CDR2 as SNEGSKA (reference sequence). Trimming at V came to 2 bases and at J to 0 bases, leaving 4 bases not matched to a gene. This CDR3 spans 16 amino acids. DNA of the CDR3: TGCAGTGCTAGACCTACAGGGGTCTCCTATAATTCACCCCTCCACTTT. It encodes CSARPTGVSYNSPLHF.

A single count supports this clonotype. V is TRBV4-3 and J is TRBJ2-4, with D hard to call. The closer fit of TRBJ2-7 to the DNA end suggests the J call may be wrong. CDR1 and CDR2 (germline): LGHNA, YSLEER. CDR3 length: 14 amino acids. The CDR3 DNA reads as TGCGCCAGCAGCCAAGATCCGGACCACTACGAGCAGTACTTC. Translation gives CASSQDPDHYEQYF.

This sequence joins TRBV12-3 or TRBV12-4 and TRBJ1-2; TRBD1 matches at 8 bases. This CDR3 is 14 amino acids long. V gave up 10 bases and J gave up 5 bases; unmatched junction bases: 12. The CDR3 DNA reads as TGTGCCAACACCGCCTCCCAGGGGGCGTATGGCTACACCTTC. Protein sequence: CANTASQGAYGYTF.

V and J are TRBV20-1 and TRBJ2-7; either TRBD1 or TRBD2 may supply D (5 bases each). Trimming took 4 bases from V and 2 from J, leaving 15 bases between them. CDR1 and CDR2 from the germline V gene are DFQATT and SNEGSKA (reference sequence). This CDR3 comprises 14 residues. CDR3 amino acids: CSATSGRSPYEQYF. As DNA, the CDR3 is TGCAGTGCTACGTCGGGGCGAAGCCCCTACGAGCAGTACTTC.

This chain connects TRBV20-1 to TRBJ2-7; 11 nucleotides agree with TRBD2. Trimming removed 3 bases from V and 2 bases from J; junction bases left unmatched: 9. The CDR3 contains 16 residues. The V gene's germline CDR1 is DFQATT and CDR2 SNEGSKA (reference sequence). CDR3 residues: CSARKPGLAEPYEQYF. The CDR3 DNA reads TGCAGTGCTAGGAAACCGGGACTAGCGGAGCCCTACGAGCAGTACTTC.

The J gene is TRBJ1-1, the V gene TRBV11-2; tentative D call: TRBD1 (6 bases). The germline V gene has CDR1 SGHAT and CDR2 FQNNGV. V was shortened by 0 bases and J by 1 base, with 24 bases between the two germline ends. The CDR3 has 20 amino acids. The CDR3 DNA reads TGTGCCAGCAGCTTAGATAGGAGGACAGTCACCAGGATGTCGAACACTGAAGCTTTCTTT. Its translation is CASSLDRRTVTRMSNTEAFF.

V is TRBV6-5 and J is TRBJ1-6, with TRBD1 matching 7 bases. The CDR3 totals 17 residues. Germline V gene lookup returns CDR1 MNHEY and CDR2 SVGAGI. The junction had 11 bases not matched to a gene; V was cut back by 2 bases and J by 7 bases. DNA for the CDR3: TGTGCCAGCAGTTACAGTTACCTCGGGACAGCGAATTCACCCCTCCACTTT. It translates to CASSYSYLGTANSPLHF.

The chain joins TRBV3-1 to TRBJ2-7; 9 bases match TRBD1. The CDR3 runs to 15 residues. Germline V gene data show CDR1 as LGHDT and CDR2 as YNNKEL (reference sequence). V lost 1 base and J lost 5; bases outside the gene matches: 6. CDR3 bases: TGTGCCAGCAGCCAAGTCGGGGACAGGGAAGACGAGCAGTACTTC. Encoded protein: CASSQVGDREDEQYF.

This chain uses TRBV7-6 with TRBJ2-7, with 7 bases that match TRBD2. Germline-derived CDR1 and CDR2 are SGHVS and FNYEAQ. This CDR3 comprises 17 residues. After removal of 1 base from V and 1 base from J, the junction contained 10 bases not matched to a gene. CDR3 protein: CASSLEAWASGSYEQYF. The CDR3 DNA follows: TGTGCCAGCAGCTTAGAGGCCTGGGCTAGCGGTTCCTACGAGCAGTACTTC.

The chain combines TRBV29-1 with TRBJ2-3; 7 positions match TRBD2. V trimming: 6 bases; J trimming: 0 bases; junction bases outside the gene matches: 6. This CDR3 contains 14 residues. CDR1 and CDR2 from the germline V gene are SQVTM and ANQGSEA. The CDR3 DNA follows: TGCAGCGTCGAGGAGCGGGGTAGCACAGATACGCAGTATTTT. Protein sequence: CSVEERGSTDTQYF.

This clonotype was detected only a few times. The chain recombines TRBV5-5 with TRBJ2-1; D uncertain. The germline V gene has CDR1 SGHKS and CDR2 YYEKEE (reference sequence). V dropped 0 bases and J dropped 2 bases, with 12 bases sitting between them. CDR3 length: 16 amino acids. The CDR3 DNA sequence: TGTGCCAGCAGCTTGGGTGCGGTGAGAGCCTACAATGAGCAGTTCTTC. Its protein product is CASSLGAVRAYNEQFF.

This clonotype was counted between two and nine times. This sequence joins TRBV13 and TRBJ2-4; 8 nucleotides match TRBD1. The J call is doubtful: the DNA matches TRBJ2-7 better. The CDR3 has 14 amino acids. Germline assignment: CDR1 PRHDT and CDR2 FYEKMQ (reference sequence). CDR3 residues: CASSPRTGPHEQYF. CDR3 DNA: TGTGCCAGCAGCCCCCGGACAGGGCCCCACGAGCAGTACTTC.

This sequence joins TRBV12-3 or TRBV12-4 and TRBJ1-5, with 10 bases aligning to TRBD1. Trimming removed 3 bases from V and 0 bases from J; junction bases left unmatched: 5. The CDR3 spans 17 residues. CDR3 amino acids: CASSFFRDRGSNQPQHF. The CDR3 DNA reads TGTGCCAGCAGTTTTTTCCGGGACAGGGGTAGCAATCAGCCCCAGCATTTT.

CDR3 sequence: CASSLTLRPRASDQYF. DNA for the CDR3: TGTGCCAGCAGCTTGACACTGCGTCCTAGGGCCAGCGACCAGTACTTC. The V and J genes are TRBV7-2 and TRBJ2-7; D is unresolved. Germline-derived CDR1 and CDR2 are SGHTA and FQGNSA. The CDR3 has 16 residues. The V end was cut by 3 bases, the J end by 10 bases, with 25 bases between.